This TCR beta chain was retrieved from a study of long-term antiretroviral therapy in people with HIV. Study-level findings and limits: Diversity increased after ART yet remained lower than in transplant donor controls.

In germline, CDR1 is SGHDT, CDR2 YYEEEE. V lost 1 base to trimming and J lost 7 bases, with 6 bases between them. This CDR3 is built from 13 residues. This clone came up a few times. What it recognizes is unknown. immunoSEQ v3.0 was run at survey level. Sequencing was performed with immunoSEQ multiplex PCR; in TCRdb, only in-frame clones are kept and a portion is missing. This sample has more than 20,000 clones; around 85% occur once, and the top ten carry roughly 3.7%. Each HIV-infected participant was given treatment in the United States. This chain joins TRBV5-6 and TRBJ1-6; no firm D call. Sequenced material: unsorted PBMCs, taken roughly 4 years after starting antiretroviral therapy. The clonotype comes from a man between 18 and 29 years old with HIV. CDR3 bases: TGTGCCAGCAGCTTGCTGAAGAATTCACCCCTCCACTTT. Amino acids: CASSLLKNSPLHF.